This T cell receptor (beta chain) was identified in a study of cytomegalovirus exposure and HLA in healthy donors. Concerning this clone: What it binds is not known.

Findings and limits, study-wide: TCR beta V- and J-gene trimming, according to a later analysis, was linked to a missense DCLRE1C variant. Highly shared variants forming one cluster were likely a sequencing artifact. Roughly uniform depth of sequencing across donors was assumed in presence/absence analyses. The study found most TCR sequences rare, yet found some public TCRs in many donors.

Amplification used 60 Vbeta primers and 13 Jbeta primers. Clones were read by immunoSEQ multiplex PCR, and TCRdb kept only the in-frame ones, dropping some. Among roughly 150,000 clones listed, 76% were seen once. The CDR3 has 16 amino acids. Germline-derived CDR1 and CDR2 are SEHNR and FQNEAQ (reference sequence). Trimming removed 5 bases from V and 8 bases from J, with 22 bases in between. The material sequenced was PBMCs. This sequence was found in a woman in her forties in good health and CMV-seronegative. V is TRBV7-9 and J is TRBJ2-1, with a tentative D call TRBD2 (5 bases). The CDR3 protein is CASSTPRALATDEQFF. As DNA, the CDR3 is TGTGCCAGCAGCACCCCCCGTGCCCTAGCCACCGATGAGCAGTTCTTC.